The rows below give T cell receptor beta chains drawn from one sample of a study of OX40 agonist ivuxolimab in advanced cancers. Sequencing was performed with immunoSEQ multiplex PCR; in TCRdb, only in-frame clones are kept and a portion is missing. The table has 45,000 to 60,000 clones, 79% seen once. Sequences were derived from CD4+ or CD8+ T cells sorted from blood, sampled in a trial of the OX40 agonist ivuxolimab. These receptors were collected from an adult with an advanced solid tumor such as melanoma, head and neck, liver or kidney cancer. Both conserved end residues are part of each CDR3. A D gene is named only where the DNA matches it firmly. Clone size is shown for a subset of rows, as once, few, many or a class of expanded clone.

TGCGCCAGCAGCTTAACAGGAGACGAAAAACTGTTTTTT	CASSLTGDEKLFF	NA	TRBJ1-4	TRBV5-1	NA
TGTGCCAGCAGCCCCGGGATGGGCAGGGTGGACGAGACCCAGTACTTC	CASSPGMGRVDETQYF	NA	TRBJ2-5	TRBV7-2	NA
TGTGCCAGCAGCCGGCGGCTGGGAGGTAGCGGGAGTTCGGCCACCGGGGAGCTGTTTTTT	CASSRRLGGSGSSATGELFF	NA	TRBJ2-2	TRBV14	TRBD2
TGTGCCAGCTTCCCGGGACAGGCCGGTCGCGAGCAGTACTTC	CASFPGQAGREQYF	NA	TRBJ2-7	TRBV28	TRBD1
TGCGCCAGCAGCCAAGGCGGGGGTTTCTCCTACAATGAGCAGTTCTTC	CASSQGGGFSYNEQFF	few	TRBJ2-1	TRBV4-3	TRBD2
TGTGCCAGCAGCCCGAACTACGGGGGGCGGGTTGAGCAGTTCTTC	CASSPNYGGRVEQFF	NA	TRBJ2-1	TRBV4-2	NA
TGTGCCAGCAGCGTTGGCGGACGGGACAATGAGCAGTTCTTC	CASSVGGRDNEQFF	once	TRBJ2-1	TRBV9	NA
TGCGCCAGCAGCTTAGGGACTAGCTCCGGGGAGCTGTTTTTT	CASSLGTSSGELFF	NA	TRBJ2-2	TRBV5-1	TRBD2
TGTGCCAGCAGTTACTCGGGACAGCAACACACTGAAGCTTTCTTT	CASSYSGQQHTEAFF	NA	TRBJ1-1	TRBV6-5	TRBD1
TGCGCCAGAAAGGGGCAGGGGCGCTATGAGCAGTTCTTC	CARKGQGRYEQFF	NA	TRBJ2-1	TRBV4-3	NA
TGTGCCTGGAGCAAGACAGGTTATAATTCACCCCTCCACTTT	CAWSKTGYNSPLHF	NA	TRBJ1-6	TRBV30	NA
TGTGCCAGCAGCTTACAGGGGGCTACAGATACGCAGTATTTT	CASSLQGATDTQYF	NA	TRBJ2-3	TRBV7-8	TRBD1
TGTGCCAGCAGCCAGGTGGGGGCCGACAATGAGCAGTTCTTC	CASSQVGADNEQFF	NA	TRBJ2-1	TRBV7-3	NA
TGTGCCAGCAGTTACTCGGGCAGAAGTAATCAGCCCCAGCATTTT	CASSYSGRSNQPQHF	NA	TRBJ1-5	TRBV6-6	NA
TGTGCCTGGAGTAGATCCGGGGGACTAAGGGGCTACACCTTC	CAWSRSGGLRGYTF	NA	TRBJ1-2	TRBV30	NA
TGTGCCAGCAGCTTAGCGACCAATCAGCCCCAGCATTTT	CASSLATNQPQHF	NA	TRBJ1-5	TRBV5-5	NA
TGCAGCGTTATGCGGCGCAACACCGGGGAGCTGTTTTTT	CSVMRRNTGELFF	NA	TRBJ2-2	TRBV29-1	NA
TGTGCCAGCAGCGCTGGACTAGCGACACTCGGGTACGAGCAGTACTTC	CASSAGLATLGYEQYF	few	TRBJ2-7	TRBV9	TRBD2
TGTGCCAGCAGCCAAGGAGCCACGACGCAGTACTTC	CASSQGATTQYF	NA	TRBJ2-5	TRBV14	NA
TGTGCCAGCAGCTTAGCGGGCAGCACAGATACGCAGTATTTT	CASSLAGSTDTQYF	NA	TRBJ2-3	TRBV7-2	NA
TGTGCCAGCAGCCCCCCGTGGGGGGGAAATGAGCAGTTCTTC	CASSPPWGGNEQFF	NA	TRBJ2-1	TRBV7-9	TRBD2
TGTGCCAGCTCACCACCGGGCAGGGGGCTCTACGAGCAGTACTTC	CASSPPGRGLYEQYF	NA	TRBJ2-7	TRBV18	TRBD1
TGCGCCAGCAGCTTGGAGGGGAAAAGGCATCAGCCCCAGCATTTT	CASSLEGKRHQPQHF	NA	TRBJ1-5	TRBV5-1	NA
TGTGCCAGCAGCTTAGGTAGTCAGGGAGATACGCAGTATTTT	CASSLGSQGDTQYF	NA	TRBJ2-3	TRBV7-6	NA
TGTGCCAGCAGCGACCCGGGACTAGCGGGCCCGGGCAGTAGCAATGAGCAGTTCTTC	CASSDPGLAGPGSSNEQFF	NA	TRBJ2-1	TRBV5-6	TRBD2
TGTGCCAGCAGTCCAGCGGACAGGCGAAGTGAAAAACTGTTTTTT	CASSPADRRSEKLFF	NA	TRBJ1-4	TRBV28	TRBD1
TGCAGCGTTGCAGGGATTATGAATGAGCAGTTCTTC	CSVAGIMNEQFF	NA	TRBJ2-1	TRBV29-1	NA
TGTGCCAGCAGTTACTCTGGGAGGGAGGAGCAGTACTTC	CASSYSGREEQYF	NA	TRBJ2-7	TRBV6-5	TRBD2
TGCGCCAGCAGCGGCGGGCTCTCTCGGGGCAATGAGCAGTTCTTC	CASSGGLSRGNEQFF	NA	TRBJ2-1	TRBV5-1	NA
TGCGCCAGCAGCCAAGATGTTGGGGGGACAGGGGCCCGCGAGCAGTACTTC	CASSQDVGGTGAREQYF	NA	TRBJ2-7	TRBV4-1	TRBD1
TGTGCCTCAACGCCGAGAGTAGCGGGACCGAACACCGGGGAGCTGTTTTTT	CASTPRVAGPNTGELFF	NA	TRBJ2-2	TRBV19	TRBD2
TGTGCCAGCAGCTTAGGGACAGGTTACTACGAGCAGTACTTC	CASSLGTGYYEQYF	once	TRBJ2-7	TRBV7-6	TRBD1
TGTGCCAGCAGTTCCTCGGGACTTATGACCTACGAGCAGTACTTC	CASSSSGLMTYEQYF	NA	TRBJ2-7	TRBV27	NA
TGTGCCAGCAGAAGACAGGGCTCCTACAATGAGCAGTTCTTC	CASRRQGSYNEQFF	NA	TRBJ2-1	TRBV6-5	TRBD1
TGTGCCAGCACCTTAAGAACAGGGGGCGCGAGGGAGACCCAGTACTTC	CASTLRTGGARETQYF	NA	TRBJ2-5	TRBV5-5	TRBD1
TGTGCCAGCAGCTCTAGCGGGGGGGCGCCCACCGGGGAGCTGTTTTTT	CASSSSGGAPTGELFF	few	TRBJ2-2	TRBV11-1	TRBD2
TGTGCCAGCAGACTACAGGGGAATCAGCCCCAGCATTTT	CASRLQGNQPQHF	many	TRBJ1-5	TRBV6-5	TRBD1
TGTGCCAGCAGCTTAGGGCCTAATGTGGAGCAGTTCTTC	CASSLGPNVEQFF	few	TRBJ2-1	TRBV7-3	NA
TGTGCCAGTAACAGCCTTTCCTACGAGCAGTACTTC	CASNSLSYEQYF	NA	TRBJ2-7	TRBV28	NA
TGTGCCAGCAGCTTAGGTCCCGGGACAGATTACGAGCAGTACTTC	CASSLGPGTDYEQYF	NA	TRBJ2-7	TRBV7-2	TRBD1
TGTGCCAGCAGCTCCCGGGACAGGGAGAACACCGGGGAGCTGTTTTTT	CASSSRDRENTGELFF	few	TRBJ2-2	TRBV9	TRBD1
TGTGCCAGCAGCCCTGCCAGCGGGAGAGTCGAAAACGAGCAGTACTTC	CASSPASGRVENEQYF	NA	TRBJ2-7	TRBV5-6	TRBD2
TGTGCCAGCAGCTTACTCGTTGGGACAGGCTACGAGCAGTACTTC	CASSLLVGTGYEQYF	few	TRBJ2-7	TRBV7-2	TRBD1